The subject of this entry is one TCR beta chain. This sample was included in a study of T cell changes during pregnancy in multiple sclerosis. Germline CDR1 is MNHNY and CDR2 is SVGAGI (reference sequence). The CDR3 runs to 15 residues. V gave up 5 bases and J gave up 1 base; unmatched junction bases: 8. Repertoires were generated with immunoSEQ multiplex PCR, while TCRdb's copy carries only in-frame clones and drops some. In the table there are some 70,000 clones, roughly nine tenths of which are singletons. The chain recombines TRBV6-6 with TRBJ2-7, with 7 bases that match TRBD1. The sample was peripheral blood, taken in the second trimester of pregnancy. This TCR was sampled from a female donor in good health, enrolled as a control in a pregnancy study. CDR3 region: CASSPRQGGSYEQYF. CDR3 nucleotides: TGTGCCAGCAGTCCCCGACAGGGTGGTTCCTACGAGCAGTACTTC.